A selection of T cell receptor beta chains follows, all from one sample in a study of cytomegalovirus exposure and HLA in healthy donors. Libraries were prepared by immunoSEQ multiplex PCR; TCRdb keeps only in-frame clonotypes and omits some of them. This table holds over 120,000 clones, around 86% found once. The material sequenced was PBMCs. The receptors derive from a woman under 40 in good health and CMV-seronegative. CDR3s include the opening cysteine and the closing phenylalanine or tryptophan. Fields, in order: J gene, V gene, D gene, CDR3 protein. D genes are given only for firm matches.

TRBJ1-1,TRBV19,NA,CASSLGQNTEAFF
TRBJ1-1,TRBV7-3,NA,CASSSTDRMNTEAFF
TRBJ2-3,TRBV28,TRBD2,CASSLSGVLWEGLDTQYF
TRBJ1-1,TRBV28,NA,CASSLPREAYEAFF
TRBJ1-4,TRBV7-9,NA,CASSFDPGLGEKLFF
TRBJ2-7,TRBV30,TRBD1,CAWSPGGRYEQYF
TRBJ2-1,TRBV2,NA,CASSLQVYNEQFF
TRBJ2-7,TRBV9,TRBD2,CASSVRGGAFDEQYF
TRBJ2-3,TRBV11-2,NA,CASSDGTPTDTQYF
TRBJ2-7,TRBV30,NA,CAWSGGNLYEQYF
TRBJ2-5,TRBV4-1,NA,CASSNRQAQETQYF
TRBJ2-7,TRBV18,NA,CASSSKQYYEQYF
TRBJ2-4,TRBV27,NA,CASSPSLLAKNIQYF
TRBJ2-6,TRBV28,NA,CASTPPGANVLTF
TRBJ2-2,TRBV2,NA,CASIPDSYTGELFF
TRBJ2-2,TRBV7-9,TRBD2,CATTSFGRAGELFF
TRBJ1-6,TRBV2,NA,CATEMEVNSPLHF
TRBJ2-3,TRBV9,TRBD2,CASSDGTRTDTQYF
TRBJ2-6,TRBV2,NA,CASSGQSSGANVLTF
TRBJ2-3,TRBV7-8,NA,CASSLKRVITDTQYF
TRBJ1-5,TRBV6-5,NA,CASKNRNQPQHF
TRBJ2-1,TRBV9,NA,CASSARRNPTNEQFF
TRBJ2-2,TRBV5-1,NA,CASSPTPSTGELFF
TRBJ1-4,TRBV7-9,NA,CASSLAGRIVEKLFF